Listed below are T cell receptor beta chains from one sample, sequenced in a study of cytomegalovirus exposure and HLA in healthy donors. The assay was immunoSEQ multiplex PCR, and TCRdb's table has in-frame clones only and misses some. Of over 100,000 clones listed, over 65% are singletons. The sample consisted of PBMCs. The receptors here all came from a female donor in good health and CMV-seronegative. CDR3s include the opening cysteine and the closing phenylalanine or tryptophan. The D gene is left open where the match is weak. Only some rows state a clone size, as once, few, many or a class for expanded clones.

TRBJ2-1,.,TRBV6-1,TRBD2,TGTGCCAGCAGGCAGACTAGCGGGGGGGTCAATGAGCAGTTCTTC,CASRQTSGGVNEQFF
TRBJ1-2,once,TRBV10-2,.,TGCGCCAGCAACACCGTTAGTCGTAGGGGTTTGTCGGGCTACACCTTC,CASNTVSRRGLSGYTF
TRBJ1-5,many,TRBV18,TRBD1,TGTGCCAGCTCACCTGGACAGGGTATTGCACAGCCCCAGCATTTT,CASSPGQGIAQPQHF
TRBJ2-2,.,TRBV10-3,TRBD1,TGTGCCATCAGGGGGACAGGGGGCGGGACCGGGGAGCTGTTTTTT,CAIRGTGGGTGELFF
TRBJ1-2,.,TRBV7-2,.,TGTGCCAGCAGCTTAGTATTAACTCTGGACTATGGCTACACCTTC,CASSLVLTLDYGYTF
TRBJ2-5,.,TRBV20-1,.,TGCAGTGCTAGCGGGGAGGAGACCCAGTACTTC,CSASGEETQYF
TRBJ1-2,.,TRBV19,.,TGTGCTTCCACCGCAGTTTATGGCTACACCTTC,CASTAVYGYTF
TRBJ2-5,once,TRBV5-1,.,TGCGCCAGCAGCTTGGGTGCAGCGCAAGAGACCCAGTACTTC,CASSLGAAQETQYF
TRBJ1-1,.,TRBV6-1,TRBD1,TGTGCCAGCAGTGTAGAGGGACAGGGGGCGGGGAGGGCTGAAGCTTTCTTT,CASSVEGQGAGRAEAFF
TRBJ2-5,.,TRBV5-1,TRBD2,TGCGCCAGCAGCAGAGGGACTAGCGGTAAAGAGACCCAGTACTTC,CASSRGTSGKETQYF
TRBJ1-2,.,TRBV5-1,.,TGCGCCAGCTACGAAACCCAGGGGAGATTTCGATATGGCTACACCTTC,CASYETQGRFRYGYTF
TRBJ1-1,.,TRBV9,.,TGTGCCAGCAGCGTAGGACAGATATACACTGAAGCTTTCTTT,CASSVGQIYTEAFF
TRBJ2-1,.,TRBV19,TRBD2,TGTGCCAGTAGTAGGGGACTAGCGGGGTATTCCTACAATGAGCAGTTCTTC,CASSRGLAGYSYNEQFF
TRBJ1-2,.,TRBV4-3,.,TGCGCCAGCAGCCAAGATACGACAGCGATTAACTATGGCTACACCTTC,CASSQDTTAINYGYTF